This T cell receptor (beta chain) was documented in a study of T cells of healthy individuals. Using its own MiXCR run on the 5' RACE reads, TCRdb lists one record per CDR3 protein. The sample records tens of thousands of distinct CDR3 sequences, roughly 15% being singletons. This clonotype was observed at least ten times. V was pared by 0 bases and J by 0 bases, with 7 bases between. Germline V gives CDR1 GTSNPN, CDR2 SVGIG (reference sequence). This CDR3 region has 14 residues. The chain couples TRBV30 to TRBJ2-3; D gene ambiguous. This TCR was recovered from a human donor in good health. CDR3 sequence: CAWSVAESTDTQYF. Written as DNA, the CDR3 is TGTGCCTGGAGTGTGGCAGAAAGCACAGATACGCAGTATTTT. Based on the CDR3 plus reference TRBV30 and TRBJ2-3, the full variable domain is SQTIHQWPATLVQPVGSPLSLECTVEGTSNPNLYWYRQAAGRGLQLLFYSVGIGQISSEVPQNLSASRPQDRQFILSSKKLLLSDSGFYLCAWSVAESTDTQYFGPGTRLTVL.